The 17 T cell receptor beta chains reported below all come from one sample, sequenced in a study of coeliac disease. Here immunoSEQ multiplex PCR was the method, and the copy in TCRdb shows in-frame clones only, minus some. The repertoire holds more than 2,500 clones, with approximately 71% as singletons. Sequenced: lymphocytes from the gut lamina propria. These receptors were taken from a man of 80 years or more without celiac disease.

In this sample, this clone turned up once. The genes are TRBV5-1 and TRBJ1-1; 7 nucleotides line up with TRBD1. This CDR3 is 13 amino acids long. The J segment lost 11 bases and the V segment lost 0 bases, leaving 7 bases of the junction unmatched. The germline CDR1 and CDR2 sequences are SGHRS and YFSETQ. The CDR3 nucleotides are TGCGCCAGCAGCTTGGAAGGGGGCAAGGGGGCTTTCTTT. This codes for CASSLEGGKGAFF.

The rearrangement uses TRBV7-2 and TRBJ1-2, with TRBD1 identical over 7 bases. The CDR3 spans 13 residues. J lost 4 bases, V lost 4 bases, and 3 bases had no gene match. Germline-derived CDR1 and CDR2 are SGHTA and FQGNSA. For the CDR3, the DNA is TGTGCCAGCAGCTCCAGACAGGGCTATGGCTACACCTTC. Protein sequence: CASSSRQGYGYTF.

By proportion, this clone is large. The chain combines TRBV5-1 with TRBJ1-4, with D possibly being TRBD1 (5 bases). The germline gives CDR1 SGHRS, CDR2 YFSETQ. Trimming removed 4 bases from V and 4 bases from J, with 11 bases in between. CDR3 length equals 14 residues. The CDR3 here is CASSPQGLNEKLFF. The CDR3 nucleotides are TGCGCCAGCAGCCCCCAGGGACTTAATGAAAAACTGTTTTTT.

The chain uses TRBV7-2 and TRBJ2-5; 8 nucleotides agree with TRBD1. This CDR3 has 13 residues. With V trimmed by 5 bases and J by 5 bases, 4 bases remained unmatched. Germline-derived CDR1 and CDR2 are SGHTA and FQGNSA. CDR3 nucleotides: TGTGCCAGCAGCCTTGGACAGGGCGAGACCCAGTACTTC. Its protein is CASSLGQGETQYF.

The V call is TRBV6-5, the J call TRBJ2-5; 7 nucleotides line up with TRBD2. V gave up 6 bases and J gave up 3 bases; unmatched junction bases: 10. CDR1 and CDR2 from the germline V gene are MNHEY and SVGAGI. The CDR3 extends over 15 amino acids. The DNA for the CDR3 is TGTGCCAGCAGCTCCTTTGGGGCGGGGGAAGAGACCCAGTACTTC. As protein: CASSSFGAGEETQYF.

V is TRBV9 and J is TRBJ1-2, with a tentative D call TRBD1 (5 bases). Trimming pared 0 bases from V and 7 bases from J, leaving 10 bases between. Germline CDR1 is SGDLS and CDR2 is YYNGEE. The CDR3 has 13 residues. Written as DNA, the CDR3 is TGTGCCAGCAGCGTAGACGGGGGGTCTGGCTACACCTTC. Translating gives CASSVDGGSGYTF.

The CDR3 bases are TGTGCCAGCAGCCCAAAACCGGGACAGGGCTCCTATGGCTACACCTTC. It specifies CASSPKPGQGSYGYTF. The J gene is TRBJ1-2, the V gene TRBV7-9, with TRBD1 identical over 9 bases. This CDR3 contains 16 residues. J lost 4 bases, V lost 5 bases, and 11 bases had no gene match. Germline lookup yields CDR1 SEHNR and CDR2 FQNEAQ (reference sequence).

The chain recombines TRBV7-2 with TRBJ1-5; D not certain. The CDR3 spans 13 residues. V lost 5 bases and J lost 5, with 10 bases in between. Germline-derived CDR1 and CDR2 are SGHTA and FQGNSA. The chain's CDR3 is CASSPGSHQPQHF. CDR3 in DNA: TGTGCCAGCAGCCCCGGGTCTCATCAGCCCCAGCATTTT.

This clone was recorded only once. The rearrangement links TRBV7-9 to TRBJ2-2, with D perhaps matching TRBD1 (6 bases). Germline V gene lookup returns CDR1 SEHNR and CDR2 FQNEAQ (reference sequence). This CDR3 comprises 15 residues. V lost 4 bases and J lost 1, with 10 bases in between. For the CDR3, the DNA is TGTGCCAGCAGCTCGCTCAGGGGGAACACCGGGGAGCTGTTTTTT. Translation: CASSSLRGNTGELFF.

The CDR3 DNA is TGTGCCAGCAGTTACGGGACAGCTTCAGAAAAACTGTTTTTT. As protein: CASSYGTASEKLFF. The rearrangement links TRBV6-6 to TRBJ1-4, with 7 bases lining up with TRBD1. Trimming took 2 bases from V and 8 from J; bases not matched to a gene: 5. The germline CDR1 and CDR2 sequences are MNHNY and SVGAGI (reference sequence). This CDR3 is 14 amino acids long.

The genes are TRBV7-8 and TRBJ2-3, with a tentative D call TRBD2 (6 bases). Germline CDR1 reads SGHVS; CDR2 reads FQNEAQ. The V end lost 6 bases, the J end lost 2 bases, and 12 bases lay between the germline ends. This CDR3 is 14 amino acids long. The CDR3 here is CASRPAGHTDTQYF. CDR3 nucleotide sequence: TGTGCCAGCAGACCTGCGGGGCACACAGATACGCAGTATTTT.

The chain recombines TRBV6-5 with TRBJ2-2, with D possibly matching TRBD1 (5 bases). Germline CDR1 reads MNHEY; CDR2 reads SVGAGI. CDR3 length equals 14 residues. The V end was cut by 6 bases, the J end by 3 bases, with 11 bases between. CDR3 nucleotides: TGTGCCAGCAGGGTAACAGGAGACACCGGGGAGCTGTTTTTT. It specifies CASRVTGDTGELFF.

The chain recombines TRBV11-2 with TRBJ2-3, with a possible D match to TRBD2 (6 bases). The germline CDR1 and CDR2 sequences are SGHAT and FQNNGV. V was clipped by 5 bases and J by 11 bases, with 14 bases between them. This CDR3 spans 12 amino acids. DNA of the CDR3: TGTGCCAGCAGCATCCTAGCGTACCAGCAGTATTTT. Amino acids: CASSILAYQQYF.

CDR3 nucleotides: TGTGCCAGCAGTGCTAGCGTAGGCTACGAGCAGTACTTC. Amino acids: CASSASVGYEQYF. The V and J genes are TRBV7-3 and TRBJ2-7; maybe TRBD2 (6 bases). From germline, CDR1 is SGHTA and CDR2 FQGTGA. This CDR3 is built from 13 residues. The V gene lost 6 bases and the J gene lost 3 bases, with 12 bases spanning the gap.

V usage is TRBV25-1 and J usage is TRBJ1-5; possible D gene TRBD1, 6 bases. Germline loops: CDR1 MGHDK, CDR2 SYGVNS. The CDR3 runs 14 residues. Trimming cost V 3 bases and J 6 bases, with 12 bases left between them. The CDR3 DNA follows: TGTGCCAGCAGTGATCACAGGGATGGTCAGCCCCAGCATTTT. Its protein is CASSDHRDGQPQHF.

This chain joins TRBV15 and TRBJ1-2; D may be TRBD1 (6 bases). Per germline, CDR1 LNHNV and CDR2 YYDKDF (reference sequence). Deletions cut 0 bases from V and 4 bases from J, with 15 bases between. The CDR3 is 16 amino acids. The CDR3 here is CATSRDLGGRAYGYTF. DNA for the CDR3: TGTGCCACCAGCAGAGATCTAGGGGGACGCGCCTATGGCTACACCTTC.

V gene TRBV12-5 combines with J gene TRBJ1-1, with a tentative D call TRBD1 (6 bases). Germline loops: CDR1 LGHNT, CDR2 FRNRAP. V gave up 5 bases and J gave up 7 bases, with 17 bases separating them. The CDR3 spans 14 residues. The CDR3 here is CASGPRTAGVEAFF. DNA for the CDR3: TGTGCTAGTGGTCCCAGGACAGCGGGGGTTGAAGCTTTCTTT.